The rows below give T cell receptor beta chains drawn from one sample of a study of naive and memory T cell subsets. A single record per CDR3 protein comes from TCRdb applying MiXCR to the UMI-ligation and nested PCR reads. The data contain about 150,000 distinct CDR3 sequences, roughly 22% of them seen just once; the ten biggest clones take up less than 0.13%. Sequenced: naive CD4+ T cells from blood. These receptors came from a human donor in good health. The CDR3 runs from the conserved cysteine through the conserved F or W. The D gene is left open where the match is weak. Clone size is not always given. Where it is, it says once, few, many or a class for expanded clones.

. | TRBJ2-7 | TRBV3-1 | TRBD1 | TGTGCCAGCAGTCGACAGGGGATCCAATACGAGCAGTACTTC | CASSRQGIQYEQYF
. | TRBJ2-5 | TRBV5-1 | . | TGCGCCAGCAGCTTCGGACCTCAGGAGACCCAGTACTTC | CASSFGPQETQYF
once | TRBJ2-3 | TRBV5-1 | TRBD2 | TGCGCCAGCAGCTTACCTCCGGGACTAGCGGGGGCTAGCACAGATACGCAGTATTTT | CASSLPPGLAGASTDTQYF
. | TRBJ2-1 | TRBV6-4 | TRBD2 | TGTGCCAGCAGTGTCACTATTAGCGGGTACAATGAGCAGTTCTTC | CASSVTISGYNEQFF
. | TRBJ2-5 | TRBV6-1 | TRBD1 | TGTGCCAGCAGTCCCGGGACAGGGGTCGAGCAAGAGACCCAGTACTTC | CASSPGTGVEQETQYF
many | TRBJ2-1 | TRBV11-2 | . | TGTGCCAGCAGCTTAGATCAGGGACCCCGGTCCTACAATGAGCAGTTCTTC | CASSLDQGPRSYNEQFF
few | TRBJ2-7 | TRBV6-6 | . | TGTGCCAGCAGCCCACTTCAGGAGCAGTACTTC | CASSPLQEQYF
. | TRBJ1-1 | TRBV6-2/TRBV6-3 | TRBD1 | TGTGCCAGCAGAAACCCAGGGGGAAACACTGAAGCTTTCTTT | CASRNPGGNTEAFF
many | TRBJ2-1 | TRBV24-1 | . | TGTGCCACCAGTGATTTGTCCACAGGGAAGTTCAATGAGCAGTTCTTC | CATSDLSTGKFNEQFF
. | TRBJ2-1 | TRBV14 | . | TGTGCCAGCAGCCAAGAGGGGTCAGGGTTCTTC | CASSQEGSGFF
. | TRBJ2-5 | TRBV29-1 | . | TGCAGCGTTTACAGAAGGGCCCAAGAGACCCAGTACTTC | CSVYRRAQETQYF
. | TRBJ2-2 | TRBV28 | . | TGTGCCAGCAGTTTATCCGGGTTCGCGTCCACCGGGGAGCTGTTTTTT | CASSLSGFASTGELFF
. | TRBJ1-1 | TRBV20-1 | . | TGCAGTGCTAGTCCCAGAACCGTCTCCACTGAAGCTTTCTTT | CSASPRTVSTEAFF
. | TRBJ2-1 | TRBV29-1 | . | TGCAGCGTTGGGGCGGGGAATGAGCAGTTCTTC | CSVGAGNEQFF
. | TRBJ2-1 | TRBV20-1 | . | TGCAGTGCTAGACGTCCAGGGCGATCGGGTTACAATGAGCAGTTCTTC | CSARRPGRSGYNEQFF
many | TRBJ2-3 | TRBV18 | . | TGTGCCAGCTCACCAAAGGATACGCAGTATTTT | CASSPKDTQYF
. | TRBJ1-5 | TRBV29-1 | . | TGCAGCGTTGATGGCAGGCTTTTAAGCAATCAGCCCCAGCATTTT | CSVDGRLLSNQPQHF
few | TRBJ2-6 | TRBV3-1 | . | TGTGCCAGCAGCACACCCGGCTCTGGGGCCAACGTCCTGACTTTC | CASSTPGSGANVLTF
. | TRBJ2-6 | TRBV4-3 | . | TGCGCCAGCAGCCAAGAGGGGGCTGGGGCCAACGTCCTGACTTTC | CASSQEGAGANVLTF
. | TRBJ1-1 | TRBV4-1 | . | TGCGCCAGCAGCCAAGTAGGGAGGGAAAGGACTGAAGCTTTCTTT | CASSQVGRERTEAFF
many | TRBJ2-7 | TRBV12-3/TRBV12-4 | TRBD1 | TGTGCCAGCACCTTATCGGGACAGCGGCGGTACGAGCAGTACTTC | CASTLSGQRRYEQYF
many | TRBJ2-3 | TRBV6-6 | . | TGTGCCAGCAGTTACTCGTCCCAGTCAGATACGCAGTATTTT | CASSYSSQSDTQYF
. | TRBJ2-4 | TRBV5-1 | TRBD1 | TGCGCCAGCAGCCTGGAGACAGGGGCCAAAAACATTCAGTACTTC | CASSLETGAKNIQYF
many | TRBJ2-1 | TRBV28 | TRBD2 | TGTGCCAGCAGCCAAGGTGGACTAGCGGTCTGGGATGAGCAGTTCTTC | CASSQGGLAVWDEQFF